The 8 T cell receptor beta chains listed next were all sequenced from one sample in a study of blood T cell repertoires in COVID-19. The assay was immunoSEQ multiplex PCR, and TCRdb's table has in-frame clones only and misses some. This sample has 270,000 or so clones, with around 85% found just once. The specimen was peripheral blood. All receptors come from a woman aged 25 to 39 with COVID-19, enrolled during active disease.

The chain recombines TRBV6-5 with TRBJ1-1; no firm D call. The CDR3 consists of 14 residues. The germline CDR1 and CDR2 sequences are MNHEY and SVGAGI. Trimming shortened V by 6 bases and J by 1 base, and 12 bases separated the two germline ends. CDR3 residues: CASRTIAGNTEAFF. In nucleotides, the CDR3 is TGTGCCAGCAGAACAATAGCGGGGAACACTGAAGCTTTCTTT.

This clone was seen more than once but under ten times. V usage is TRBV7-6 and J usage is TRBJ2-1, with D unclear. Per the germline V gene, CDR1 is SGHVS and CDR2 is FNYEAQ. V lost 0 bases and J 0 bases, leaving 6 bases between the germline ends. The CDR3 is 15 amino acids. CDR3 amino acids: CASSLAIGSYNEQFF. The DNA for the CDR3 is TGTGCCAGCAGCTTAGCGATCGGCTCCTACAATGAGCAGTTCTTC.

This clone was recorded once. The chain combines TRBV7-2 with TRBJ2-2, with TRBD2 matching over 8 bases. Looked up from germline, CDR1 is SGHTA and CDR2 is FQGNSA. This CDR3 comprises 17 residues. Germline trimming cut 5 bases from V and 4 bases from J; bases unmatched to any gene: 12. In DNA form, the CDR3 reads TGTGCCAGCAGCCTCCCGTTAGCGGGGATCATCACCGGGGAGCTGTTTTTT. Translating it yields CASSLPLAGIITGELFF.

The chain combines TRBV6-4 with TRBJ2-3, with TRBD2 matching over 9 bases. This CDR3 region has 15 residues. CDR1 MRHNA and CDR2 SNTAGT come from the germline V gene. Losses at the gene ends were 3 bases for V and 0 bases for J; bases not matched to a gene: 1. CDR3 sequence: CASSERGGSTDTQYF. CDR3 DNA sequence: TGTGCCAGCAGTGAGCGGGGGGGCAGCACAGATACGCAGTATTTT.

This clone was seen a few times. The chain has TRBV5-1 and TRBJ2-1; D is uncertain. Trimming left V 2 bases short and J 3 bases short, with 12 bases between. The CDR3 loop spans 15 amino acids. In germline, CDR1 is SGHRS, CDR2 YFSETQ. The CDR3 region is CASSFGSFDYNEQFF. The CDR3, as DNA: TGCGCCAGCAGCTTCGGGTCATTCGACTACAATGAGCAGTTCTTC.

The chain links TRBV18 to TRBJ1-1; the D gene is possibly TRBD1 (6 bases). V was clipped by 6 bases and J by 5 bases, with 13 bases between them. This CDR3 spans 13 amino acids. Germline values: CDR1 KGHSH, CDR2 LQKENI. CDR3 DNA sequence: TGTGCCAGCTCTCGGGGGGGCGAAACTGAAGCTTTCTTT. Translated, it gives CASSRGGETEAFF.

The chain combines TRBV7-2 with TRBJ1-4; 8 nucleotides align to TRBD1. The length of the CDR3 is 16 residues. Germline CDR1 and CDR2: SGHTA and FQGNSA. Germline trimming cut 2 bases from V and 2 bases from J; bases unmatched to any gene: 4. Here the CDR3 DNA reads TGTGCCAGCAGCTTACGCCAGGGGGCTACTAATGAAAAACTGTTTTTT. This translates into CASSLRQGATNEKLFF.

By share of the sample, this clone is medium-sized. The chain recombines TRBV18 with TRBJ1-2; 7 bases map to TRBD1. CDR3 length equals 14 residues. Germline assignment: CDR1 KGHSH and CDR2 LQKENI. Trimming took 0 bases from V and 9 from J; bases not matched to a gene: 7. This CDR3 reads CASSPPQGVYSYTF. CDR3 nucleotides: TGTGCCAGCTCACCACCGCAGGGGGTGTATAGCTACACCTTC.